This T cell receptor beta chain was obtained from a study of shared clonotypes between healthy human individuals. Study outcomes and limitations: Generation of non-shared clonotypes was less probable than generation of clonotypes shared by all four donors.

The protocol was immunoSEQ multiplex PCR, while the TCRdb copy is restricted to in-frame clones and leaves out a portion. The sample includes more than 2,000,000 clones, about 92% of them seen just once. Remarks on this clone: Its antigen is unidentified. The identical CDR3 is also encoded by other nucleotide sequences in the sample.

Trimming pared 2 bases from V and 7 bases from J, leaving 5 bases between. The germline V gene has CDR1 MDHEN and CDR2 SYDVKM. The CDR3 length is 11 residues. Every contributor of samples was a Caucasian grown-up residing in Nashville, Tennessee. This receptor was identified in a man aged 18 to 30 in good health. Some clones in this sample may be carry-over from other donors' samples. Specimen: naive CD4+ T cells from PBMCs. Stated subset: CD45RA+ positively selected. The rearrangement links TRBV28 to TRBJ1-2; D unclear. CDR3 protein: CASSLVGGYTF. CDR3 nucleotide sequence: TGTGCCAGCAGTTTAGTGGGTGGCTACACCTTC.